These T cell receptor beta chains were read from a single sample in a study of cytotoxic CD8 clonotypes in ibrutinib-treated CLL. Generated by immunoSEQ multiplex PCR, the TCRdb table keeps only in-frame clones and is missing some. In the table there are approximately 280,000 clones, 70% to 80% of which are singletons. The sample was PBMCs, taken at disease progression, from a patient treated with ibrutinib. The receptors stem from a human donor with chronic lymphocytic leukemia. The CDR3 runs from the conserved cysteine through the conserved F or W. D genes are given only for firm matches. Only part of the rows carry a size: once, few, many, or a class if the clone is expanded.

>TRBJ1-2|TRBD1|TRBV15|NA
CATGHRGTGYTF
TGTGCCACCGGTCACAGGGGCACGGGCTACACCTTC
>TRBJ2-5|NA|TRBV28|NA
CASRRRATETQYF
TGTGCCAGCAGGAGGAGGGCGACGGAGACCCAGTACTTC
>TRBJ1-1|NA|TRBV19|NA
CASSIGRNTEAFF
TGTGCCAGTAGTATAGGCAGGAACACTGAAGCTTTCTTT
>TRBJ1-1|NA|TRBV11-2|once
CASSLRYTEAFF
TGTGCCAGCAGTCTTAGGTACACTGAAGCTTTCTTT
>TRBJ2-7|TRBD2|TRBV19|NA
CASSIAPSGSYEQYF
TGTGCCAGTAGTATAGCGCCTAGCGGGAGCTACGAGCAGTACTTC
>TRBJ1-1|NA|TRBV29-1|once
CSVGVGAEAFF
TGCAGCGTTGGGGTGGGCGCTGAAGCTTTCTTT
>TRBJ1-6|NA|TRBV5-6|few
CASSFDNSPLHF
TGTGCCAGCAGCTTCGATAATTCACCCCTCCACTTT
>TRBJ2-5|NA|TRBV5-1|NA
CASSSAGPNQETQYF
TGCGCCAGCAGCTCCGCGGGTCCCAACCAAGAGACCCAGTACTTC
>TRBJ2-7|TRBD2|TRBV19|NA
CASSILLAGGNEQYF
TGTGCCAGTAGTATACTATTAGCGGGAGGAAACGAGCAGTACTTC
>TRBJ1-2|NA|TRBV7-2|NA
CASSSPHRALQGYTF
TGTGCCAGCAGCTCACCTCACAGGGCTTTGCAGGGCTACACCTTC
>TRBJ2-3|TRBD2|TRBV11-2|NA
CASSPQLGHRGGDTQYF
TGTGCCAGCAGCCCCCAGCTGGGACACCGGGGGGGAGATACGCAGTATTTT
>TRBJ2-1|NA|TRBV28|NA
CATQRLFNEQFF
TGTGCTACTCAGCGGTTATTCAATGAGCAGTTCTTC
>TRBJ1-3|NA|TRBV6-1|NA
CASSEDRVTGNTIYF
TGTGCCAGCAGTGAAGACCGGGTGACTGGAAACACCATATATTTT
>TRBJ1-5|NA|TRBV19|NA
CASNLVGTKSNQPQHF
TGTGCCAGTAACCTAGTCGGGACGAAGAGCAATCAGCCCCAGCATTTT
>TRBJ2-2|TRBD2|TRBV13|NA
CASSLSLAGGSGELFF
TGTGCCAGCAGCTTAAGTCTAGCGGGAGGTAGCGGGGAGCTGTTTTTT
>TRBJ1-1|TRBD1|TRBV19|NA
CASSIHRGQGLAEAFF
TGTGCCAGTAGTATCCACCGCGGACAGGGTTTGGCTGAAGCTTTCTTT
>TRBJ2-5|NA|TRBV9|NA
CASSADPPGQETQYF
TGTGCCAGCAGCGCGGACCCCCCCGGGCAAGAGACCCAGTACTTC
>TRBJ2-5|NA|TRBV10-2|NA
CASQSRGRETQYF
TGCGCCAGCCAGTCCCGTGGTCGGGAGACCCAGTACTTC
>TRBJ2-3|NA|TRBV9|NA
CASSVGFGRSRASDTQYF
TGTGCCAGCAGCGTAGGGTTTGGCAGGTCCAGAGCGTCGGATACGCAGTATTTT
>TRBJ2-1|NA|TRBV2|NA
CASSAESGHNEQFF
TGTGCCAGCAGTGCGGAGAGCGGGCACAATGAGCAGTTCTTC
>TRBJ1-1|TRBD1|TRBV28|NA
CASSVRGLRNTEAFF
TGTGCCAGCAGTGTGAGGGGGCTGAGGAACACTGAAGCTTTCTTT
>TRBJ2-5|TRBD2|TRBV5-1|NA
CASSLALAGGPSQETQYF
TGCGCCAGCAGCTTGGCGTTAGCGGGAGGGCCCTCCCAAGAGACCCAGTACTTC
>TRBJ1-4|TRBD1|TRBV4-1|NA
CASSHLLRDSRNEKLFF
TGCGCCAGCAGCCACCTCCTACGGGACAGTCGGAATGAAAAACTGTTTTTT
>TRBJ1-1|NA|TRBV7-6|NA
CASSPGLITGNTEAFF
TGTGCCAGCAGCCCGGGCTTAATAACAGGGAACACTGAAGCTTTCTTT
>TRBJ2-3|NA|TRBV2|NA
CASSFSTDTQYF
TGTGCCAGCAGTTTTTCCACAGATACGCAGTATTTT
>TRBJ2-7|TRBD2|TRBV4-2|NA
CASSQEASGYYEQYF
TGTGCCAGCAGCCAAGAGGCTAGCGGGTACTACGAGCAGTACTTC
>TRBJ2-3|TRBD1|TRBV7-8|NA
CASSSTGARDTQYF
TGTGCCAGCAGCTCCACAGGGGCGAGAGATACGCAGTATTTT
>TRBJ2-3|NA|TRBV7-2|NA
CASTLNPPGHTDTQYF
TGTGCCAGCACCTTAAACCCTCCGGGGCACACAGATACGCAGTATTTT
>TRBJ1-4|TRBD1|TRBV7-8|NA
CASSLSGGGEKLFF
TGTGCCAGCAGCTTATCAGGGGGAGGTGAAAAACTGTTTTTT
>TRBJ2-7|TRBD2|TRBV6-5|few
CASSYGLAGYEQYF
TGTGCCAGCAGTTACGGACTAGCGGGCTACGAGCAGTACTTC
>TRBJ2-4|NA|TRBV27|NA
CASSFGGSKNIQYF
TGTGCCAGCAGTTTCGGAGGGAGCAAAAACATTCAGTACTTC
>TRBJ2-7|TRBD1|TRBV7-6|NA
CACPLSTGGSEQYF
TGTGCCTGCCCACTTTCTACAGGGGGAAGCGAGCAGTACTTC
>TRBJ2-7|NA|TRBV4-2|NA
CASRREGGSYEQYF
TGTGCCAGCAGACGAGAGGGGGGATCCTACGAGCAGTACTTC
>TRBJ2-5|NA|TRBV18|NA
CASSPGATIQETQYF
TGTGCCAGCTCACCAGGGGCCACGATTCAAGAGACCCAGTACTTC
>TRBJ1-2|NA|TRBV20-1|few
CSARGEPGYTF
TGCAGTGCTAGGGGGGAACCTGGCTACACCTTC
>TRBJ2-7|TRBD2|TRBV2|NA
CASSPSGGIYEQYF
TGTGCCAGCAGCCCTAGCGGGGGGATTTACGAGCAGTACTTC
>TRBJ2-7|NA|TRBV11-2|NA
CASSPVRLKSSYEQYF
TGTGCCAGCAGCCCGGTCCGACTAAAGAGCTCCTACGAGCAGTACTTC
>TRBJ2-1|NA|TRBV11-3|NA
CASSLEGGHEQFF
TGTGCCAGCAGCTTAGAGGGGGGCCATGAGCAGTTCTTC
>TRBJ2-2|NA|TRBV15|once
CATSRDRVRSGELFF
TGTGCCACCAGCAGAGATAGGGTTCGGTCGGGGGAGCTGTTTTTT
>TRBJ2-2|NA|TRBV7-9|few
CASSEKSRTGELFF
TGTGCCAGCAGCGAAAAATCTAGGACCGGGGAGCTGTTTTTT
>TRBJ2-1|NA|TRBV7-9|NA
CASSLSYNEQFF
TGTGCCAGCAGTCTTTCCTACAATGAGCAGTTCTTC
>TRBJ1-2|NA|TRBV6-5|NA
CASMGRTNYGYTF
TGTGCCAGCATGGGACGGACAAACTATGGCTACACCTTC
>TRBJ2-3|NA|TRBV28|NA
CASRRVGTFTDTQYF
TGTGCCAGCAGGAGGGTTGGGACCTTCACAGATACGCAGTATTTT
>TRBJ2-7|NA|TRBV19|NA
CASSVGVRPYEQYF
TGTGCCAGTAGTGTAGGAGTACGTCCCTACGAGCAGTACTTC
>TRBJ1-6|NA|TRBV11-2|NA
CASSSTYSPLHF
TGTGCCAGCAGCTCGACTTATTCACCCCTCCACTTT
>TRBJ1-1|NA|TRBV12-5|NA
CASDWRGKGEAFF
TGTGCTAGTGATTGGAGGGGGAAGGGTGAAGCTTTCTTT
>TRBJ1-5|NA|TRBV5-8|NA
CASSLYVPLFVGSNQPQHF
TGTGCCAGCAGCTTGTATGTCCCTCTGTTTGTGGGTAGCAATCAGCCCCAGCATTTT
>TRBJ1-6|TRBD1|TRBV11-2|NA
CASSLGKGAGNSPLHF
TGTGCCAGCAGCTTAGGGAAGGGGGCGGGGAATTCACCCCTCCACTTT
>TRBJ1-3|NA|TRBV10-3|NA
CAIRGGFSGNTIYF
TGTGCCATCAGGGGGGGGTTCTCTGGAAACACCATATATTTT
>TRBJ2-7|NA|TRBV2|NA
CASRGDEQYF
TGTGCCAGCAGGGGGGACGAGCAGTACTTC
>TRBJ1-2|NA|TRBV21-1|NA
CASSNIGSDGYTF
TGTGCCAGCAGCAACATCGGGAGTGATGGCTACACCTTC
>TRBJ2-2|NA|TRBV19|NA
CASSIKGDTGELFF
TGTGCCAGTAGTATTAAGGGGGACACCGGGGAGCTGTTTTTT
>TRBJ2-7|NA|TRBV19|NA
CASSKLGLHEQYF
TGTGCCAGTAGTAAACTAGGCCTCCACGAGCAGTACTTC